This T cell receptor (beta chain) was retrieved from a study of control samples from healthy donors and cancer patients. Generated by immunoSEQ multiplex PCR, the TCRdb table keeps only in-frame clones and is missing some. Of roughly 100,000 clones listed, 85% to 90% were seen once; the top ten hold 0.95% to 1.5%. The CDR3 extends over 16 amino acids. The sequence derives from a woman between 45 and 60 years old in good health. The sample taken for sequencing was blood. V and J are TRBV21-1 and TRBJ1-1. TRBV21-1 is a recognized pseudogene. The CDR3 DNA is TGTGCCAGCAGCAAGGGCAGGGGGGGGATGAACACTGAAGCTTTCTTT. Encoded protein: CASSKGRGGMNTEAFF.